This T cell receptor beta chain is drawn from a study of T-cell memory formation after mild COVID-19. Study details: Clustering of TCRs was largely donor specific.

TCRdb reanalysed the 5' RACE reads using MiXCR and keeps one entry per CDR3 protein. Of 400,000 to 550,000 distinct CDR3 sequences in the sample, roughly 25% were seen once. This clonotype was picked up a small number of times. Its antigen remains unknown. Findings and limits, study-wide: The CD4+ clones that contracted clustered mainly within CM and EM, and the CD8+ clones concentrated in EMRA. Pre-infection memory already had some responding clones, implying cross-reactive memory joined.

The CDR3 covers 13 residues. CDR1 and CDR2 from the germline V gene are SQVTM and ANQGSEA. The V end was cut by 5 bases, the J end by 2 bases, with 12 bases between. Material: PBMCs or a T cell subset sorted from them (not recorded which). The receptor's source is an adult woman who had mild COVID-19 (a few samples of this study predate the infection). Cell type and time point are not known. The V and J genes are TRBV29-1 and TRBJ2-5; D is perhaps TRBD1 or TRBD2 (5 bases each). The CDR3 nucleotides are TGCAGCGTTTGGGGGTGGGGTCAAGAGACCCAGTACTTC. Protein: CSVWGWGQETQYF.